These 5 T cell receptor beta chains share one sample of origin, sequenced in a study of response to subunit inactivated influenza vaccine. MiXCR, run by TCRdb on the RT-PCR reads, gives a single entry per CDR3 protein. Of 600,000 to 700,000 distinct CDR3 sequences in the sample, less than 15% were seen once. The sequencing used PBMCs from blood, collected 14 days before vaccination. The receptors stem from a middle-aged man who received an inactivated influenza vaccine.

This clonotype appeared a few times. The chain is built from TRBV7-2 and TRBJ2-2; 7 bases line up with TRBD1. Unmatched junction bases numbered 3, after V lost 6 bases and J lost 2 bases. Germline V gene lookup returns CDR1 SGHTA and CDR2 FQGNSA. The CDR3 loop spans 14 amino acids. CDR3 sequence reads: CASRGQRNTGELFF. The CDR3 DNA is TGTGCCAGCAGGGGACAGAGAAACACCGGGGAGCTGTTTTTT.

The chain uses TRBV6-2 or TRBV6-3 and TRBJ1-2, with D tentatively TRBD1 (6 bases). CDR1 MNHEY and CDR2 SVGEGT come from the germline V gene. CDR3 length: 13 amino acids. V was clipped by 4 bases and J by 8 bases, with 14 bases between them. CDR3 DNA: TGTGCCAGCAGTTTGCCAGGGGCGCGAGGCTACACCTTC. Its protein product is CASSLPGARGYTF.

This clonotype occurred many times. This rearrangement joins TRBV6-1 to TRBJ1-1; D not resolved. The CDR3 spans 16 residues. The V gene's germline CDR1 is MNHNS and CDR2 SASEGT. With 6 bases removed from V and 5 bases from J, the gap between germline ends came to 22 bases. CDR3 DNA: TGTGCCAGCAGCCCTTACTACGGGGAAAAGGGTACTGAAGCTTTCTTT. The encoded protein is CASSPYYGEKGTEAFF.

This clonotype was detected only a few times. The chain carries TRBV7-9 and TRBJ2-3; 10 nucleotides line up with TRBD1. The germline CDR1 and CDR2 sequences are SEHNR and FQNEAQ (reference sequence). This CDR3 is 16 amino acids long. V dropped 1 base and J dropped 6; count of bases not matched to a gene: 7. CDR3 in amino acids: CASSLGQGAISDTQYF. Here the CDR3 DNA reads TGTGCCAGCAGCTTAGGACAGGGGGCGATTAGCGATACGCAGTATTTT.

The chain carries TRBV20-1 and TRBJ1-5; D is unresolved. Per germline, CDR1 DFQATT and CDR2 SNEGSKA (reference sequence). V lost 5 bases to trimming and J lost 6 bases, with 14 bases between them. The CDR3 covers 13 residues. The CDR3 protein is CSAPTLSGQPQHF. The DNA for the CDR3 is TGCAGTGCTCCGACCCTGTCGGGTCAGCCCCAGCATTTT.